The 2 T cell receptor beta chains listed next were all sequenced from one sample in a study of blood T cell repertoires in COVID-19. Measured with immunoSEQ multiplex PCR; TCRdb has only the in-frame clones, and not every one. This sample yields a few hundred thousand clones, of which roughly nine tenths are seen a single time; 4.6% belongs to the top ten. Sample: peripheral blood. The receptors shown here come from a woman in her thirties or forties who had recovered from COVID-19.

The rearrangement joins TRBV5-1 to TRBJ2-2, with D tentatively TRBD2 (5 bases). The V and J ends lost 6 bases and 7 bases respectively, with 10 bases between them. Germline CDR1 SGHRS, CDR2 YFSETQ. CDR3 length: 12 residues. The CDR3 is CASKIGVGELFF. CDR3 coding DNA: TGCGCCAGCAAAATCGGGGTCGGGGAGCTGTTTTTT.

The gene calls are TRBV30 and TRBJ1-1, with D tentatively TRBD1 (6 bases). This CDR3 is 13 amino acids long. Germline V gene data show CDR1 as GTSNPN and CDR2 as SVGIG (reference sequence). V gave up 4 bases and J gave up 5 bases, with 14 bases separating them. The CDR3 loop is CAWNSYRETEAFF. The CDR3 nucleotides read TGTGCCTGGAATTCTTACAGGGAAACTGAAGCTTTCTTT.